What follows is one TCR beta chain and its context. Which antigen it targets is not known. Base qualities are not at hand, and no much larger clone is one base apart. The data were taken from a study of blood T cell repertoires in COVID-19 (TCRdb year 2020). Broadly, across the study: Samples from collaborators originated in the United States, Italy and Spain and spanned both the acute and convalescent phases of COVID-19. The material from the prospective study consisted of cDNA or gDNA derived from T cells, B-cell-depleted T cells, or PBMCs. The dataset comprised deeply sampled blood TCRbeta repertoires from subjects exposed to, actively infected with, or recovered from COVID-19. A freely available public database, intended as a resource for researchers studying the immune response to SARS-CoV-2, is where the repertoires were released. The samples were drawn from two sources: the first 160 participants of the ongoing ImmuneRACE study, and over 1,000 subjects contributed by 6 global collaborators. Sample metadata almost always included a de-identified subject ID, COVID-19 status, age in years and sex. Where available, HLA class I and class II types were obtained from metadata supplied by the sample provider rather than from assay-based typing.

The CDR3 runs 15 amino acids, cysteine and phenylalanine included. Only the CDR3 region is kept as DNA, spanning 45 bases read in frame from base 1. In the germline V gene, CDR1 corresponds to SGHTA and CDR2 to FQGNSA. At the junction V is shortened by 4 bases and J by 0 bases; bases outside the gene matches: 4. General conclusions and limits of the study: The amount of clinical and demographic metadata varied by source and participant and was provided uncurated.

TCRbeta CDR3 regions were amplified from genomic DNA using the immunoSEQ Assay, a bias-controlled multiplex PCR. On the authors' methods: The number of nucleated cells in each sample was estimated from the amplification of reference gene primers within the assay. To quantify the absolute abundance of each unique TCRbeta CDR3 rearrangement, sequence reads were collapsed and filtered. For each sample, productive Simpson clonality was calculated as the square root of Simpson's diversity index across productive rearrangements. In its TCRdb copy, this immuneACCESS table keeps in-frame sequences only and misses some clones. Where compared with another copy, unresolved V genes explain less than half of these, and the others have no known cause. V and J calls and clone size are copied from that table; D and trimming were computed from the DNA. The sample contains about 180,000 clones, around four fifths of them found a single time. Approximately 15% of the sample is taken by the ten largest.

Enrolling through a virtual design, the prospective study's participants ranged in age from roughly 18 to 95 years and lived across 24 United States geographic areas. In the prospective study, participants were assigned to cohorts based on the clinical history participants reported in a screening survey and a study questionnaire. ImmuneRACE Cohort 3 recovered participants were defined by two consecutive negative NP/OP PCR tests, healthcare professional clearance, or symptom resolution. Mobile phlebotomists in the prospective study collected whole blood, serum and a nasopharyngeal or oropharyngeal swab from every participant. Prospective study participants could optionally give additional blood draws and questionnaires over an approximately 2-month period. Before DNA extraction, blood samples from the prospective study were shipped at room temperature or frozen.

The sequenced sample was PBMCs or T cells enriched from blood (not recorded which). The clonotype comes from a woman between 45 and 60 years old who had recovered from COVID-19. The sequence joins TRBV7-2 to TRBJ2-7; 9 bases in the middle match TRBD2. The CDR3 region reads CASSSGLASSYEQYF. The sequenced DNA is TGTGCCAGCAGCTCCGGACTAGCGAGCTCCTACGAGCAGTACTTC.